These T cell receptor beta chains were read from a single sample in a study of human T cells and chemical hapten exposure. TCRdb passed the RACE reads through MiXCR, listing each CDR3 protein once. The profile shows about 130,000 distinct CDR3 sequences, about 9% of them singletons. The sequencing sample was made of whole blood. The receptors originated from a male donor in good health. Some clones in this sample may be carry-over from other donors' samples. CDR3s include the opening cysteine and the closing phenylalanine or tryptophan. Each record gives: V gene, J gene, D gene, clone size, CDR3 protein, CDR3 DNA. D genes are given only for firm matches. The listing skips clone size in some rows; elsewhere it reads once, few, many or a size class.

TRBV7-6	TRBJ2-3	TRBD2	few	CASSTGLAVDTQYF	TGTGCCAGCAGCACCGGACTAGCCGTGGATACGCAGTATTTT
TRBV4-1	TRBJ2-7	TRBD2	NA	CASSVGDYYEQYF	TGCGCCAGCAGCGTAGGGGACTATTACGAGCAGTACTTC
TRBV7-2	TRBJ1-1	TRBD1	many	CASSPRTGYSTEAFF	TGTGCCAGCAGCCCCAGGACAGGGTATTCGACTGAAGCTTTCTTT
TRBV12-3/TRBV12-4	TRBJ2-1	NA	many	CASSLAGPRYNEQFF	TGTGCCAGCAGTTTAGCAGGGCCCCGGTACAATGAGCAGTTCTTC
TRBV7-9	TRBJ2-7	TRBD1	few	CASSFPGQGSYEQYF	TGTGCCAGCAGCTTCCCGGGACAGGGATCCTACGAGCAGTACTTC
TRBV3-1	TRBJ2-5	TRBD2	many	CASSHRGGQETQYF	TGTGCCAGCAGCCATCGGGGGGGGCAAGAGACCCAGTACTTC
TRBV7-9	TRBJ2-3	NA	many	CASSFPRDADSTDTQYF	TGTGCCAGCAGCTTCCCCCGAGACGCCGACAGCACAGATACGCAGTATTTT
TRBV10-2	TRBJ1-2	NA	few	CASSESALANYGYTF	TGCGCCAGCAGTGAGTCGGCACTAGCTAACTATGGCTACACCTTC
TRBV18	TRBJ2-7	NA	many	CASSPPGRGSYEQYF	TGTGCCAGCTCACCCCCGGGCAGGGGATCCTACGAGCAGTACTTC
TRBV9	TRBJ1-5	NA	few	CASSVDPGGNQPQHF	TGTGCCAGCAGCGTAGACCCAGGGGGCAATCAGCCCCAGCATTTT
TRBV20-1	TRBJ2-7	TRBD2	many	CSARVETSGTYEQYF	TGCAGTGCTAGAGTAGAGACTAGCGGAACCTACGAGCAGTACTTC
TRBV14	TRBJ1-4	NA	few	CASSHMEGEEKLFF	TGTGCCAGCAGCCACATGGAGGGAGAAGAAAAACTGTTTTTT
TRBV20-1	TRBJ1-4	NA	few	CSANTGEKLFF	TGCAGTGCCAATACAGGAGAAAAACTGTTTTTT
TRBV20-1	TRBJ2-7	TRBD2	many	CSARATSGSSYEQYF	TGCAGTGCTAGAGCGACTAGCGGGAGCTCCTACGAGCAGTACTTC
TRBV9	TRBJ2-2	TRBD1	NA	CASSVEVGGVANTGELFF	TGTGCCAGCAGCGTAGAGGTAGGGGGCGTTGCGAACACCGGGGAGCTGTTTTTT
TRBV12-3/TRBV12-4	TRBJ1-1	TRBD1	few	CASSVPGQGLTEAFF	TGTGCCAGCAGTGTACCGGGACAGGGCCTCACTGAAGCTTTCTTT
TRBV20-1	TRBJ2-1	TRBD2	many	CSAGRLAAYYNEQFF	TGCAGTGCTGGCCGTCTAGCGGCCTACTACAATGAGCAGTTCTTC
TRBV4-2	TRBJ2-7	TRBD1	NA	CASSQDVTGAYEQYF	TGTGCCAGCAGCCAAGATGTAACAGGGGCCTACGAGCAGTACTTC
TRBV7-9	TRBJ1-2	NA	few	CASSLPGAPGYTF	TGTGCCAGCAGCTTACCGGGGGCGCCTGGCTACACCTTC
TRBV7-9	TRBJ1-5	NA	many	CASSLGHNQPQHF	TGTGCCAGCAGCTTAGGACACAATCAGCCCCAGCATTTT
TRBV5-1	TRBJ1-1	NA	NA	CASSWGGRNTEAFF	TGCGCCAGCAGCTGGGGGGGACGGAACACTGAAGCTTTCTTT
TRBV5-5	TRBJ2-1	TRBD2	NA	CASSLVAGEPNEQFF	TGTGCCAGCAGCTTGGTAGCGGGAGAACCCAATGAGCAGTTCTTC
TRBV14	TRBJ2-3	NA	many	CASSQDVGHTDTQYF	TGTGCCAGCAGCCAAGACGTGGGGCACACAGATACGCAGTATTTT
TRBV5-1	TRBJ2-7	NA	few	CASSWRHNPRYEQYF	TGCGCCAGCAGCTGGAGACACAACCCAAGATACGAGCAGTACTTC
TRBV6-2/TRBV6-3	TRBJ1-5	NA	many	CASSQGLDQPQHF	TGTGCCAGCAGTCAGGGTCTAGATCAGCCCCAGCATTTT
TRBV11-2	TRBJ2-1	NA	few	CASSPTGVSDNEQFF	TGTGCCAGCAGTCCCACGGGAGTATCGGACAATGAGCAGTTCTTC
TRBV10-2	TRBJ2-1	TRBD2	many	CASSETGGPHNEQFF	TGCGCCAGCAGTGAGACGGGAGGGCCCCACAATGAGCAGTTCTTC
TRBV7-9	TRBJ2-2	TRBD1	many	CASSLRGQGANTGELFF	TGTGCCAGCAGCCTAAGGGGACAGGGGGCGAACACCGGGGAGCTGTTTTTT
TRBV11-2	TRBJ1-1	NA	many	CASVGGNTEAFF	TGTGCCAGCGTCGGGGGCAACACTGAAGCTTTCTTT
TRBV4-2	TRBJ2-7	NA	NA	CASSPGAASYEQYF	TGTGCCAGCAGCCCAGGGGCAGCTTCCTACGAGCAGTACTTC
TRBV20-1	TRBJ2-5	NA	NA	CSASKQETQYF	TGCAGTGCTTCCAAGCAAGAGACCCAGTACTTC
TRBV7-9	TRBJ2-3	TRBD2	NA	CASSPGLAVGTDTQYF	TGTGCCAGCAGCCCCGGACTAGCGGTGGGCACAGATACGCAGTATTTT
TRBV6-2/TRBV6-3	TRBJ2-5	NA	few	CASSYLGDRDSQETQYF	TGTGCCAGCAGTTACTTGGGGGACCGGGACTCCCAAGAGACCCAGTACTTC